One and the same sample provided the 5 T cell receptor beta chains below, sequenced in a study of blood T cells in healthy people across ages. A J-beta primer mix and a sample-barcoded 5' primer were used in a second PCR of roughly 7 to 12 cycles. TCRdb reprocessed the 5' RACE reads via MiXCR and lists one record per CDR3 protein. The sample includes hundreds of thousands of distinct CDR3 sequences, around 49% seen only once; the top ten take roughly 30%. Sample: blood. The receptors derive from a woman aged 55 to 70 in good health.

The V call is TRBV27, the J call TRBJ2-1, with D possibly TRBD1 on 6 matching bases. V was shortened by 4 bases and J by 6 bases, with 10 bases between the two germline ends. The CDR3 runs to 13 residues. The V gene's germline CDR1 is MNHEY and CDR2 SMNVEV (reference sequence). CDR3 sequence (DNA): TGTGCCAGCAGTTCCTTAGGGGGCAATGAGCAGTTCTTC. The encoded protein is CASSSLGGNEQFF.

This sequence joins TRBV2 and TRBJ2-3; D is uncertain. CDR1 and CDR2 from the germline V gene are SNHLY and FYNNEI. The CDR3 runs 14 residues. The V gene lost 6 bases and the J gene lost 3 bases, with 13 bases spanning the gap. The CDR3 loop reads CASRSGGKTDTQYF. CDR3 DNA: TGTGCCAGCAGGTCGGGTGGGAAGACAGATACGCAGTATTTT.

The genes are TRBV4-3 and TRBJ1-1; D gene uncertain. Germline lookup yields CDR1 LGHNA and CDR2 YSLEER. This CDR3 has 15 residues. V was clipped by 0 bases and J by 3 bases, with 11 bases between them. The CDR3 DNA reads TGCGCCAGCAGCCAAGATCAGAGGCAAGACACTGAAGCTTTCTTT. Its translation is CASSQDQRQDTEAFF.

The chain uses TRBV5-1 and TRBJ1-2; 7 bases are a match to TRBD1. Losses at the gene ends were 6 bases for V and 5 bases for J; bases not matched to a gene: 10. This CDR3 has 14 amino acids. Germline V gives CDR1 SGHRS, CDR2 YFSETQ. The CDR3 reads CASTTAEGAYGYTF. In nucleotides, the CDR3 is TGCGCCAGCACCACCGCCGAGGGGGCTTATGGCTACACCTTC.

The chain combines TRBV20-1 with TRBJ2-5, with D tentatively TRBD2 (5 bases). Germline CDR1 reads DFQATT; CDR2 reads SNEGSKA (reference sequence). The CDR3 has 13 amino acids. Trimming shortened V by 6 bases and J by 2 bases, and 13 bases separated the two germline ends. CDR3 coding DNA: TGCAGTGCGACGGACTTCCAACAAGAGACCCAGTACTTC. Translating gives CSATDFQQETQYF.